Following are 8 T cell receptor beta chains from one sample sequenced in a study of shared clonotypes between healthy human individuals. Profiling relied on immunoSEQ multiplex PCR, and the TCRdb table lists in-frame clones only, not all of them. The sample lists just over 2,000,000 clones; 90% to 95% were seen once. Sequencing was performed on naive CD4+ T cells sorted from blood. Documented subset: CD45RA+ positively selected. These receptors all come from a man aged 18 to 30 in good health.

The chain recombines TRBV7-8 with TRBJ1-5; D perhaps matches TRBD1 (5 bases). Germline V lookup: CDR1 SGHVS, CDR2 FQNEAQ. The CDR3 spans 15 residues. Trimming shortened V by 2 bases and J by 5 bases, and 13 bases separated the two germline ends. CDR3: CASSLRDGGYQPQHF. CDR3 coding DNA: TGTGCCAGCAGCTTAAGGGACGGAGGATATCAGCCCCAGCATTTT.

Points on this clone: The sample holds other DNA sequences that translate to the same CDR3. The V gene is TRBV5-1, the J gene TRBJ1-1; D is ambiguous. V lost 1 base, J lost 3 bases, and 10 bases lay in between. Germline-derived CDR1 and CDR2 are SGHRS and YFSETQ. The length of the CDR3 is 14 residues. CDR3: CASSLRAGYTEAFF. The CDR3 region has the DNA TGCGCCAGCAGCTTGCGGGCGGGGTACACTGAAGCTTTCTTT.

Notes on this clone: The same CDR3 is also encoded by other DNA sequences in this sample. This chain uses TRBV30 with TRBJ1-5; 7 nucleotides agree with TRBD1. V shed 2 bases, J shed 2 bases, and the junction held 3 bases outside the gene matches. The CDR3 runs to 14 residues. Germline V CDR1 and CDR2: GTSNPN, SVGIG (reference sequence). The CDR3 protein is CAWSRDRGNQPQHF. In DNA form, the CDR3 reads TGTGCCTGGAGTCGCGACAGGGGCAATCAGCCCCAGCATTTT.

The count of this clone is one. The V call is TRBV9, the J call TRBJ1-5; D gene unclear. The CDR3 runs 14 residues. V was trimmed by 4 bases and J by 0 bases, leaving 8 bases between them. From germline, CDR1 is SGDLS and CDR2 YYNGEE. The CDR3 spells CASSPHYSNQPQHF. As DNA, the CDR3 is TGTGCCAGCAGCCCCCACTATAGCAATCAGCCCCAGCATTTT.

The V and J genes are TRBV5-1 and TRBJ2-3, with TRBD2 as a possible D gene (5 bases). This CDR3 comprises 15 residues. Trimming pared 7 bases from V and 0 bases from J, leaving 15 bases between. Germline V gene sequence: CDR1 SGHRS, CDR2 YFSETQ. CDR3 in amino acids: CASRTSGYSTDTQYF. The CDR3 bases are TGCGCCAGCCGAACTAGTGGATATAGCACAGATACGCAGTATTTT.

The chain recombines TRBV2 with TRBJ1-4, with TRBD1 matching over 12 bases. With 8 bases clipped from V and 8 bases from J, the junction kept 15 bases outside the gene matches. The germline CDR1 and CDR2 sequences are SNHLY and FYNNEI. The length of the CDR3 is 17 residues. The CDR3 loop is CASYTGTGGSWGEKLFF. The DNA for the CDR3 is TGTGCCAGCTACACCGGGACAGGGGGCTCCTGGGGAGAAAAACTGTTTTTT.

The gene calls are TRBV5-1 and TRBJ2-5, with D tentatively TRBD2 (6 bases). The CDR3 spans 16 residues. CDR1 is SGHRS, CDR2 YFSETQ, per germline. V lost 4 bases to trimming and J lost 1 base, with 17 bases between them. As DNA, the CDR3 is TGCGCCAGCAGCCAGACCTGGGGTAGCGGCCAAGAGACCCAGTACTTC. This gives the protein CASSQTWGSGQETQYF.

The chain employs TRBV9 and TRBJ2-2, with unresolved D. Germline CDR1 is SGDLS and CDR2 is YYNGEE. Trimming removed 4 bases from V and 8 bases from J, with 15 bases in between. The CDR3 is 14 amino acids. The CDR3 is CASSTQTRLGELFF. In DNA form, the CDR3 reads TGTGCCAGCAGCACCCAGACCCGGTTGGGGGAGCTGTTTTTT. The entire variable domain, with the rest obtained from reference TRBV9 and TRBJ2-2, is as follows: DSGVTQTPKHLITATGQRVTLRCSPRSGDLSVYWYQQSLDQGLQFLIQYYNGEERAKGNILERFSAQQFPDLHSELNLSSLELGDSALYFCASSTQTRLGELFFGEGSRLTVL.